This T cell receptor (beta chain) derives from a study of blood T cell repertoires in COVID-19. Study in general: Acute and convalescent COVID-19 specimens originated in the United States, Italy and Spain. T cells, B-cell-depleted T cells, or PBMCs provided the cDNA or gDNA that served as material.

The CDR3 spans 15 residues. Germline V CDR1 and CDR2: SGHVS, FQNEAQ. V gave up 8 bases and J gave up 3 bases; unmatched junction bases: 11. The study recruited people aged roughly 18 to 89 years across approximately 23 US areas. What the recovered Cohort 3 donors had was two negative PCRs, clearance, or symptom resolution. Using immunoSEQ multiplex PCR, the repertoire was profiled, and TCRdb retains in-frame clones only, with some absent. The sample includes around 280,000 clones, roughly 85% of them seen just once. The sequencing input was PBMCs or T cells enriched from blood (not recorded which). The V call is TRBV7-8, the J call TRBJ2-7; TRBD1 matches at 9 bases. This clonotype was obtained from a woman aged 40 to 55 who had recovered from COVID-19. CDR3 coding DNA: TGTGCCAGCGTACCTACCGGGACAGGGATCTACGAGCAGTACTTC. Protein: CASVPTGTGIYEQYF.